These 9 T cell receptor beta chains originate from one sample sequenced in a study of cytomegalovirus exposure and HLA in healthy donors. PCR used 60 Vbeta primers and 13 Jbeta primers. Assay used: immunoSEQ multiplex PCR; TCRdb lists only in-frame clones, some missing. This table holds approximately 150,000 clones, about three quarters found once. Source material: PBMCs. The receptors shown here come from a man in his forties in good health and CMV-seropositive.

V is TRBV14 and J is TRBJ2-2, with TRBD2 identical over 8 bases. Germline CDR1 reads SGHDN; CDR2 reads FVKESK. The length of the CDR3 is 17 residues. V shed 3 bases and J 5 bases; nucleotides not matched to a gene: 11. The CDR3 region has the DNA TGTGCCAGCAGCCAGGACGAATTGGGGACTAGGACCGGGGAGCTGTTTTTT. The encoded protein is CASSQDELGTRTGELFF.

Here the CDR3 reads CASSMSSGTYNEQFF. Here the CDR3 DNA reads TGTGCCAGTAGTATGTCTAGCGGGACATACAATGAGCAGTTCTTC. The V call is TRBV19, the J call TRBJ2-1, with 9 positions matching TRBD2. V trimming: 3 bases; J trimming: 4 bases; junction bases outside the gene matches: 4. Germline values: CDR1 LNHDA, CDR2 SQIVND (reference sequence). The CDR3 totals 15 residues.

This chain joins TRBV19 and TRBJ1-3; 7 bases are a match to TRBD1. Trimming took 8 bases from V and 4 from J; bases not matched to a gene: 14. Germline V gene data show CDR1 as LNHDA and CDR2 as SQIVND (reference sequence). The CDR3 is 16 amino acids. Here the CDR3 DNA reads TGTGCCAGTGAGGGGGCGTCCGTGAGGACCGGAAACACCATATATTTT. It specifies CASEGASVRTGNTIYF.

The genes are TRBV5-4 and TRBJ2-7; TRBD2 matches at 9 bases. The germline V gene encodes CDR1 SGHNT and CDR2 YYREEE (reference sequence). CDR3 length: 14 residues. Trimming cost V 4 bases and J 0 bases; bases outside gene matches: 2. CDR3 in DNA: TGTGCCAGCAGCCAGCGGGAGGCCTCCTACGAGCAGTACTTC. Amino acids: CASSQREASYEQYF.

The J gene is TRBJ1-1, the V gene TRBV30, with no clear D. The CDR3 is made up of 14 amino acids. Germline V CDR1 and CDR2: GTSNPN, SVGIG (reference sequence). Trimming shortened V by 4 bases and J by 4 bases, and 16 bases separated the two germline ends. The CDR3 nucleotides read TGTGCCTGGATTTCGCACTTAGAACGCACTGAAGCTTTCTTT. Translation gives CAWISHLERTEAFF.

This clone has a single count. V gene TRBV5-1 combines with J gene TRBJ2-1; TRBD2 matches 12 bases. This CDR3 contains 16 residues. Trimming removed 0 bases from V and 4 bases from J; junction bases left unmatched: 2. From germline, CDR1 is SGHRS and CDR2 YFSETQ. The DNA of the CDR3 is TGCGCCAGCAGCTTGGAAGGGACTAGCGGGTACAATGAGCAGTTCTTC. As protein: CASSLEGTSGYNEQFF.

The chain carries TRBV5-1 and TRBJ2-2; 9 nucleotides match TRBD1. This CDR3 contains 14 residues. The V gene's germline CDR1 is SGHRS and CDR2 YFSETQ. V lost 7 bases and J lost 7; bases outside the gene matches: 8. Written as DNA, the CDR3 is TGCGCCAGCGCTTCCGGGACAGGGAACGGGGAGCTGTTTTTT. Translated: CASASGTGNGELFF.

This chain links TRBV11-1 with TRBJ1-1; D is possibly TRBD1 (5 bases). The CDR3 length is 15 residues. V was clipped by 3 bases and J by 3 bases, with 14 bases between them. Germline loops: CDR1 SGHAT, CDR2 FQDESV (reference sequence). CDR3 sequence (DNA): TGTGCCAGCAGCTTGTACAGGTCAGAGGACACTGAAGCTTTCTTT. It encodes CASSLYRSEDTEAFF.

The J gene is TRBJ2-5, the V gene TRBV10-3; a possible D gene is TRBD1 (6 bases). This CDR3 comprises 16 residues. V gave up 10 bases and J gave up 2 bases, with 23 bases separating them. The V gene's germline CDR1 is ENHRY and CDR2 SYGVKD. The CDR3 protein is CATGSGRGSIQETQYF. DNA of the CDR3: TGTGCCACCGGAAGTGGCAGGGGCTCCATTCAAGAGACCCAGTACTTC.